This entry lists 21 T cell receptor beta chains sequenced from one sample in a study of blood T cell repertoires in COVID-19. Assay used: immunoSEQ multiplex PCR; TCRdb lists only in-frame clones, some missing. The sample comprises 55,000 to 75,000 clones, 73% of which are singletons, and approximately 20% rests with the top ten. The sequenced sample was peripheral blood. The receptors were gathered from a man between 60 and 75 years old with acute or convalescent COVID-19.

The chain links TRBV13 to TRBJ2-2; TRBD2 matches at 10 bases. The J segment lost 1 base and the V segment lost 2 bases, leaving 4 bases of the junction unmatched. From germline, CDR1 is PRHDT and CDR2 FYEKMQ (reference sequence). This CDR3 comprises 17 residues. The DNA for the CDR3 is TGTGCCAGCAGCTTACCAACTAGCGGGGTGAACACCGGGGAGCTGTTTTTT. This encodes CASSLPTSGVNTGELFF.

CDR3 DNA sequence: TGTGCCACCAGTGATAACCTAATCGAGACCCAGTACTTC. Residues: CATSDNLIETQYF. The chain uses TRBV24-1 and TRBJ2-5; D remains unclear. This CDR3 region has 13 residues. Germline CDR1 and CDR2: KGHDR and SFDVKD. The V end was cut by 3 bases, the J end by 5 bases, with 9 bases between.

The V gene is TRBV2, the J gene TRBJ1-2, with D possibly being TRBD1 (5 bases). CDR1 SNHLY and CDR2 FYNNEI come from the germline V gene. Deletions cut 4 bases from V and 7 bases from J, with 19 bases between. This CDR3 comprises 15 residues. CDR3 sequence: CASSVPQGLSRGYTF. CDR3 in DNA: TGTGCCAGCAGTGTACCTCAGGGACTCTCTCGTGGCTACACCTTC.

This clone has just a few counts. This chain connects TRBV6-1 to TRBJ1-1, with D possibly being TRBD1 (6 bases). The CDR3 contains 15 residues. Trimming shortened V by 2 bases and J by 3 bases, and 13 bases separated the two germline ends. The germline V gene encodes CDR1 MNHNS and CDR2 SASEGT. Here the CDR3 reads CASSEMVGQDTEAFF. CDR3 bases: TGTGCCAGCAGTGAAATGGTGGGACAAGACACTGAAGCTTTCTTT.

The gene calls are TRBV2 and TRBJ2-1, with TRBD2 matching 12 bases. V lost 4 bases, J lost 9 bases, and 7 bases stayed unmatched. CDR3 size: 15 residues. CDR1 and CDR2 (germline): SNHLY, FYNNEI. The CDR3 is CASSVLAGGNGEQFF. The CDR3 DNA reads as TGTGCCAGCAGTGTACTAGCGGGAGGTAACGGTGAGCAGTTCTTC.

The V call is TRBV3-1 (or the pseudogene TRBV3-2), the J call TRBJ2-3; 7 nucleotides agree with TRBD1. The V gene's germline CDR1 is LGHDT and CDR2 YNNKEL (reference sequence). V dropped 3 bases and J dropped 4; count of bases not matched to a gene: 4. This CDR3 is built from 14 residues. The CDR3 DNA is TGTGCCAGCAGCCAGACTACAGGGGCAGATACGCAGTATTTT. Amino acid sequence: CASSQTTGADTQYF.

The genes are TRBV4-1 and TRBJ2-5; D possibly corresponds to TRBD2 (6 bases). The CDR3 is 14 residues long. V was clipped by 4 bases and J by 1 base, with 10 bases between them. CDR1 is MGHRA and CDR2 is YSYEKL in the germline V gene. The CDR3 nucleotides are TGCGCCAGCAGCCTCCGGGAGTCCCAAGAGACCCAGTACTTC. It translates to CASSLRESQETQYF.

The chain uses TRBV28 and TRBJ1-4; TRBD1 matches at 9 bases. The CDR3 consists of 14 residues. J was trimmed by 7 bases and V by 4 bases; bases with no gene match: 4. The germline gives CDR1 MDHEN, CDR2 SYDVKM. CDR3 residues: CASSYDRGTEKLFF. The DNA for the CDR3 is TGTGCCAGCAGTTATGACAGGGGGACTGAAAAACTGTTTTTT.

The CDR3 spells CASSPTPLAGGVDTQYF. The CDR3 DNA is TGTGCCAGCAGCCCCACTCCTCTAGCGGGGGGAGTAGATACGCAGTATTTT. The V and J genes are TRBV2 and TRBJ2-3; 11 bases are a match to TRBD2. Germline V gene data show CDR1 as SNHLY and CDR2 as FYNNEI. Unmatched junction bases numbered 13, after V lost 6 bases and J lost 5 bases. The CDR3 has 17 residues.

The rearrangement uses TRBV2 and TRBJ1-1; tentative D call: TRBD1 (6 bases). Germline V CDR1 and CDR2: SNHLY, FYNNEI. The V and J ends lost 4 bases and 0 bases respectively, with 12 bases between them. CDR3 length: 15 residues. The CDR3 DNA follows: TGTGCCAGCAGTGGTCCAGGGGAAATGAACACTGAAGCTTTCTTT. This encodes CASSGPGEMNTEAFF.

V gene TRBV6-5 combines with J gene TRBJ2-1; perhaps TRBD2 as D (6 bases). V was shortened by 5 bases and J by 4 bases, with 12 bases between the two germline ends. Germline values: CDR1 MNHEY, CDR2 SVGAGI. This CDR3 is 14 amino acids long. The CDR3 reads CASSKPGLYNEQFF. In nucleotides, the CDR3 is TGTGCCAGCAGTAAACCGGGACTGTACAATGAGCAGTTCTTC.

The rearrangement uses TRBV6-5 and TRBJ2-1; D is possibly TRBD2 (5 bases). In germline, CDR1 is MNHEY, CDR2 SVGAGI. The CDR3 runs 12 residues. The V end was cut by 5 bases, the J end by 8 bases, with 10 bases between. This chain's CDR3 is CASSPGFDEQFF. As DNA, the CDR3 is TGTGCCAGCAGTCCGGGGTTCGATGAGCAGTTCTTC.

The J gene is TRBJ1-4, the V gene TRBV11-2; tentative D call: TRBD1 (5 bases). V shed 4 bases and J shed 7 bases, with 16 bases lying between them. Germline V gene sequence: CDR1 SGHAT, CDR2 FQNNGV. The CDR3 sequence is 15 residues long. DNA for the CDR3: TGTGCCAGCAGCTCCCGTGGGACTCAATTTGAAAAACTGTTTTTT. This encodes CASSSRGTQFEKLFF.

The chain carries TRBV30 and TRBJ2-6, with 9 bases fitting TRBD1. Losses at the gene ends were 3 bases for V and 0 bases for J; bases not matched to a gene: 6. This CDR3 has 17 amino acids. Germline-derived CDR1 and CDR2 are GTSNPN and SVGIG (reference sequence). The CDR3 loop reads CAWSRDRADSGANVLTF. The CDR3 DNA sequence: TGTGCCTGGAGCCGGGACAGGGCCGACTCTGGGGCCAACGTCCTGACTTTC. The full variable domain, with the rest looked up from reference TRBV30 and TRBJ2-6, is SQTIHQWPATLVQPVGSPLSLECTVEGTSNPNLYWYRQAAGRGLQLLFYSVGIGQISSEVPQNLSASRPQDRQFILSSKKLLLSDSGFYLCAWSRDRADSGANVLTFGAGSRLTVL.

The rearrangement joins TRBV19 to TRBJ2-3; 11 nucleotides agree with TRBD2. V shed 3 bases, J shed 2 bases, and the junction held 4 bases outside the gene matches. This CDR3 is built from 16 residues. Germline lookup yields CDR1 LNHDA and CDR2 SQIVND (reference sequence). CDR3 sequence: CASSISGRALTDTQYF. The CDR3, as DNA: TGTGCCAGTAGTATTAGCGGGAGGGCCCTCACAGATACGCAGTATTTT.

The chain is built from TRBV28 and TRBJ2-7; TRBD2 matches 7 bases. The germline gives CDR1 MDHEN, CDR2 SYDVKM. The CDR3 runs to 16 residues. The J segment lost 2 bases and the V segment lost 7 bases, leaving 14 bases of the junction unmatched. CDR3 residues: CASTVGWGSGAYEQYF. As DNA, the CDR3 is TGTGCCAGCACCGTGGGCTGGGGGAGCGGGGCCTACGAGCAGTACTTC.

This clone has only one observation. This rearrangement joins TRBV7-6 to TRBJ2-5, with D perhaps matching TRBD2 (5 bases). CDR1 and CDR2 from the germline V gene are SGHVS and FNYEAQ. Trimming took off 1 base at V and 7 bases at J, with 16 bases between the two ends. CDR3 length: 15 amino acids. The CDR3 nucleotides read TGTGCCAGCAGCTTAGTTGAGGCGGCTGGAGGGACCCAGTACTTC. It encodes CASSLVEAAGGTQYF.

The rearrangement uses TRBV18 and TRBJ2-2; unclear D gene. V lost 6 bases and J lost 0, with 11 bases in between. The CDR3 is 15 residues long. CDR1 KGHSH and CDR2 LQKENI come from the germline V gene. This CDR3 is CASSSRISNTGELFF. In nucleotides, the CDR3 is TGTGCCAGCTCTTCCAGGATTTCGAACACCGGGGAGCTGTTTTTT.

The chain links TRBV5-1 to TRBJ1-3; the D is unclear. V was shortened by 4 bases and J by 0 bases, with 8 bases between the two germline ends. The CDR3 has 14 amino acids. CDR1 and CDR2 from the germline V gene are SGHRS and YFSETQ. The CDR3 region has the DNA TGCGCCAGCAGCCCTAGAACCTCTGGAAACACCATATATTTT. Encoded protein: CASSPRTSGNTIYF.

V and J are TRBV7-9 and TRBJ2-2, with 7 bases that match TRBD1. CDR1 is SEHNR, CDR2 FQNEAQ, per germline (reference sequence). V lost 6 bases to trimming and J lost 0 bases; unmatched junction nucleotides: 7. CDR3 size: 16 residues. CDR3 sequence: CASSFDRVANTGELFF. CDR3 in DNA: TGTGCCAGCAGTTTCGACAGGGTCGCGAACACCGGGGAGCTGTTTTTT.

CDR3 coding DNA: TGTGCCAGCTCACCTAAAGATACGCAGTATTTT. Translated, it gives CASSPKDTQYF. V is TRBV18 and J is TRBJ2-3; D is uncertain. Germline CDR1 and CDR2: KGHSH and LQKENI. V dropped 3 bases and J dropped 5 bases, with 3 bases sitting between them. This CDR3 has 11 amino acids.